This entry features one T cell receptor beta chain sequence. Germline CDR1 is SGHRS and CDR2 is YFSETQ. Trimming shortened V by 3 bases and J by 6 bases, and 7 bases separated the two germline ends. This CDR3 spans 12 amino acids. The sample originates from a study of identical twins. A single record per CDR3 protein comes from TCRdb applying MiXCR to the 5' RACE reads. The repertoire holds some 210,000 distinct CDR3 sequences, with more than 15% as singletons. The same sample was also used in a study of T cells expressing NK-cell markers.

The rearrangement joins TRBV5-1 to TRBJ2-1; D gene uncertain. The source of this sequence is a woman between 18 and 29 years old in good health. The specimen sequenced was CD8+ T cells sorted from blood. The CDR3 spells CASSSVFNEQFF. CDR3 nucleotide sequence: TGCGCCAGCAGCTCCGTTTTCAATGAGCAGTTCTTC.